The 7 T cell receptor beta chains listed next were all sequenced from one sample in a study of shared clonotypes between healthy human individuals. Some clones are missing from TCRdb's copy, which holds only in-frame ones; the method was immunoSEQ multiplex PCR. Of 1 million to 1.2 million clones listed, around 77% are singletons. Sequences were obtained from memory CD4+ T cells from PBMCs. As for subset: CD45RA-negative fraction. The receptors here all came from a man aged 18 to 29 in good health. Some clones in this sample may be carry-over from other donors' samples.

This clone was recorded once. J is TRBJ2-7 and V is TRBV6-5; D not certain. The CDR3 sequence is 15 residues long. Trimming pared 4 bases from V and 0 bases from J, leaving 13 bases between. Germline V lookup: CDR1 MNHEY, CDR2 SVGAGI. Written as DNA, the CDR3 is TGTGCCAGCAGTTCTGCCGCTCCCGCCTCCTACGAGCAGTACTTC. Encoded protein: CASSSAAPASYEQYF.

This clone appeared a few times. The V and J genes are TRBV20-1 and TRBJ1-1; tentatively, D is TRBD1 (5 bases). The V end lost 5 bases, the J end lost 7 bases, and 11 bases lay between the germline ends. The germline V gene has CDR1 DFQATT and CDR2 SNEGSKA (reference sequence). The CDR3 extends over 11 amino acids. The CDR3 DNA sequence: TGCAGTGCTGCGGACACCGTTGAAGCTTTCTTT. Translating gives CSAADTVEAFF.

The rearrangement joins TRBV30 to TRBJ1-5, with 7 positions matching TRBD1. V trimming: 2 bases; J trimming: 9 bases; junction bases outside the gene matches: 7. CDR1 is GTSNPN, CDR2 SVGIG, per germline (reference sequence). The CDR3 runs 13 residues. The CDR3 loop reads CAWSRTGSGPQHF. The CDR3 nucleotides read TGTGCCTGGAGTAGGACAGGTTCCGGGCCCCAGCATTTT.

This chain uses TRBV5-1 with TRBJ1-2, with a tentative D call TRBD1 (5 bases). CDR3 size: 14 residues. Trimming pared 0 bases from V and 4 bases from J, leaving 10 bases between. In germline, CDR1 is SGHRS, CDR2 YFSETQ. CDR3 residues: CASSLVGGTYGYTF. CDR3 in DNA: TGCGCCAGCAGCTTGGTCGGCGGGACCTATGGCTACACCTTC.

The genes are TRBV2 and TRBJ1-4; D not certain. This CDR3 has 11 residues. With 9 bases removed from V and 8 bases from J, the gap between germline ends came to 10 bases. Germline loops: CDR1 SNHLY, CDR2 FYNNEI. The CDR3 here is CASSMGEKLFF. CDR3 sequence (DNA): TGTGCCAGTTCAATGGGAGAAAAACTGTTTTTT.

This clone was recorded at least ten times. The V and J genes are TRBV30 and TRBJ2-3, with TRBD2 matching over 12 bases. V lost 2 bases and J lost 0; bases outside the gene matches: 6. The CDR3 spans 17 residues. The V gene's germline CDR1 is GTSNPN and CDR2 SVGIG (reference sequence). The CDR3 protein is CAWSLAGGGRSTDTQYF. The CDR3 DNA reads as TGTGCCTGGAGTCTAGCGGGAGGGGGTCGTAGCACAGATACGCAGTATTTT.

The V gene is TRBV6-1, the J gene TRBJ2-7; 8 bases match TRBD2. J was trimmed by 3 bases and V by 4 bases; bases with no gene match: 5. CDR3 length: 14 residues. The germline V gene has CDR1 MNHNS and CDR2 SASEGT. Here the CDR3 reads CASSVTSGRYEQYF. In DNA form, the CDR3 reads TGTGCCAGCAGTGTTACTAGCGGTCGCTACGAGCAGTACTTC.